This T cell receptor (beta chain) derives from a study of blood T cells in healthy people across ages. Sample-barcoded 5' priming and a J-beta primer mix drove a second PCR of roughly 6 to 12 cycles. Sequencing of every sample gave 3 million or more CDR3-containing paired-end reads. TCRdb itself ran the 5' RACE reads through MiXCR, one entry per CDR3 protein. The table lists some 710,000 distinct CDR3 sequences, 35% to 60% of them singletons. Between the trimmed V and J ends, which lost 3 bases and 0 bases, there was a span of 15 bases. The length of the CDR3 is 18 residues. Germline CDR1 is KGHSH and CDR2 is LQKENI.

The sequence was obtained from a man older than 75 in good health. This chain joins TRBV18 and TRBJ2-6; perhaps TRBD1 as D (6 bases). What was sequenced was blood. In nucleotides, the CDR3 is TGTGCCAGCTCACCGGACAGTGGGTTTCCCTCTGGGGCCAACGTCCTGACTTTC. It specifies CASSPDSGFPSGANVLTF.